This T cell receptor beta chain originates from a study of T cell responses to AZD1222 COVID-19 vaccine. Assay used: immunoSEQ multiplex PCR; TCRdb lists only in-frame clones, some missing. The sample has 85,000 to 120,000 clones; about nine tenths are singletons. V lost 2 bases to trimming and J lost 5 bases, with 7 bases between them. CDR1 is DFQATT, CDR2 SNEGSKA, per germline (reference sequence). The CDR3 is 11 residues long. This clone occurred once. The origin of this receptor is an adult in good health. The rearrangement links TRBV20-1 to TRBJ2-7; TRBD1 is a possible D gene (5 bases). The material sequenced was peripheral blood, taken on day 0 of AZD1222 vaccination. The CDR3 DNA sequence: TGCAGTGCTAGATGGGGCCACGAGCAGTACTTC. Translating gives CSARWGHEQYF.